This TCR beta chain is drawn from a study of T cell repertoires in cytomegalovirus infection. Study results and limitations: The ex vivo response was dominated by HLA-C-restricted CMV-specific TCR beta clonotypes.

CDR1 and CDR2 (germline): SGHNT, YENEEA. The CDR3 sequence is 14 residues long. The V gene lost 5 bases and the J gene lost 7 bases, with 15 bases spanning the gap. MiXCR, run by TCRdb on the reads, gives a single entry per CDR3 protein. The table includes about half a million distinct CDR3 sequences, 30% to 40% detected once. On this clonotype itself: Its antigen is undetermined.

V usage is TRBV11-3 and J usage is TRBJ2-1; D is uncertain. This specimen was cultured PBMCs, taken from culture after CMV antigen stimulation. The TCR sequence derives from a human donor in good health (CMV status not recorded). Some clones in this sample may be carry-over from other donors' samples. This CDR3 reads CASSPRGPRNEQFF. The CDR3 DNA reads as TGTGCCAGCAGCCCCCGTGGCCCGAGGAATGAGCAGTTCTTC.